These 12 T cell receptor beta chains came from one sample sequenced in a study of human T cells and chemical hapten exposure. The time point: pre-sensitization, week 0. Treatment indicated: therapeutic diphenylcyclopropenone sensitization with weekly scalp DPC. TCRdb re-derived calls from the RACE reads in MiXCR, one entry per CDR3 protein. The data show more than 250,000 distinct CDR3 sequences, approximately 8.6% seen once. The sequenced sample was whole blood, obtained in connection with sensitization to the hapten diphenylcyclopropenone (DPC). The receptor set was obtained from a woman in her 40s with alopecia areata. Some clones in this sample may be carry-over from other donors' samples.

This clonotype was found a few times. For the CDR3, the DNA is TGTGCCAGCAGCCCAGCGGCGGTGATGAAGACCCAGTACTTC. Translation: CASSPAAVMKTQYF. The genes are TRBV11-2 and TRBJ2-5; perhaps TRBD2 as D (5 bases). Trimming removed 5 bases from V and 6 bases from J, with 16 bases in between. The length of the CDR3 is 14 residues. Germline values: CDR1 SGHAT, CDR2 FQNNGV.

Note on this clonotype: One end of the junction does not line up with germline, which may come from a read error. V usage is TRBV7-7 and J usage is TRBJ2-1, with D tentatively TRBD2 (6 bases). The germline V gene has CDR1 SSHAT and CDR2 FNYEAQ (reference sequence). The CDR3 runs 14 residues. CDR3 sequence: CASTKNPGGNEQFF. The CDR3 DNA follows: TGTGCTAGCACCAAAAATCCCGGGGGAAATGAGCAGTTCTTC.

The rearrangement uses TRBV28 and TRBJ1-2, with D tentatively TRBD1 (5 bases). With 10 bases removed from V and 3 bases from J, the gap between germline ends came to 12 bases. Germline assignment: CDR1 MDHEN and CDR2 SYDVKM. There are 12 residues in the CDR3. CDR3 sequence reads: CATGDGYYGYTF. The CDR3 DNA reads TGTGCCACCGGGGACGGTTACTATGGCTACACCTTC.

This clonotype has more than one count but fewer than ten. V gene TRBV7-8 combines with J gene TRBJ1-5, with a weak D call TRBD1 (6 bases). V was trimmed by 6 bases and J by 0 bases, leaving 9 bases between them. Germline CDR1 reads SGHVS; CDR2 reads FQNEAQ. The CDR3 consists of 14 residues. The CDR3 DNA sequence: TGTGCCAGCAGGTTGGGGGCTAGCAATCAGCCCCAGCATTTT. Translated, it gives CASRLGASNQPQHF.

The chain couples TRBV28 to TRBJ2-4, with D perhaps matching TRBD2 (7 bases). From germline, CDR1 is MDHEN and CDR2 SYDVKM. Trimming took 4 bases from V and 6 from J, leaving 16 bases between them. This CDR3 contains 15 residues. In DNA, the CDR3 is TGTGCCAGCAGTTCTCCAAAGGGAGGGGGAAACATTCAGTACTTC. Amino acid sequence: CASSSPKGGGNIQYF.

The gene calls are TRBV20-1 and TRBJ2-3; 10 bases agree with TRBD2. Per germline, CDR1 DFQATT and CDR2 SNEGSKA (reference sequence). CDR3 length: 15 residues. V was pared by 0 bases and J by 3 bases, with 3 bases of the junction left unmatched. The DNA for the CDR3 is TGCAGTGCTAGAGATTCGACTAGCGGGACAGATACGCAGTATTTT. Protein product: CSARDSTSGTDTQYF.

This clonotype was detected ten times or more. The gene calls are TRBV2 and TRBJ2-3, with TRBD2 identical over 9 bases. The germline gives CDR1 SNHLY, CDR2 FYNNEI. Trimming at V came to 4 bases and at J to 5 bases, leaving 4 bases not matched to a gene. The CDR3 contains 14 residues. In DNA, the CDR3 is TGTGCCAGCAGTGCCCGCGGGAGGGGAGATACGCAGTATTTT. Amino acid sequence: CASSARGRGDTQYF. Looking up the rest from reference TRBV2 and TRBJ2-3 gives the full variable domain: EPEVTQTPSHQVTQMGQEVILRCVPISNHLYFYWYRQILGQKVEFLVSFYNNEISEKSEIFDDQFSVERPDGSNFTLKIRSTKLEDSAMYFCASSARGRGDTQYFGPGTRLTVL.

This clonotype was seen only once. The chain couples TRBV18 to TRBJ1-3, with D hard to call. CDR1 and CDR2 (germline): KGHSH, LQKENI. The CDR3 sequence is 16 residues long. The germline V and J ends were trimmed by 2 bases and 1 base, with 12 bases remaining between them. CDR3 coding DNA: TGTGCCAGCTCACCAGCCCAGGTAGTTTCTGGAAACACCATATATTTT. Its protein product is CASSPAQVVSGNTIYF.

J is TRBJ1-1 and V is TRBV12-3 or TRBV12-4; TRBD1 is a possible D gene (6 bases). This CDR3 has 15 amino acids. The V gene lost 4 bases and the J gene lost 1 base, with 13 bases spanning the gap. DNA for the CDR3: TGTGCCAGCAGTTCCACAGGGTCCGCGAACACTGAAGCTTTCTTT. Translation: CASSSTGSANTEAFF.

This clonotype was detected many times. The V call is TRBV12-3 or TRBV12-4, the J call TRBJ2-5, with D perhaps matching TRBD1 or TRBD2 (5 bases each). This CDR3 region has 13 residues. V lost 4 bases to trimming and J lost 5 bases, with 11 bases between them. The CDR3 here is CASSYGGTETQYF. The CDR3 DNA reads as TGTGCCAGCAGTTATGGGGGAACTGAGACCCAGTACTTC.

This clonotype was counted at least ten times. The gene calls are TRBV24-1 and TRBJ1-2; TRBD1 is a possible D gene (6 bases). Germline V gene lookup returns CDR1 KGHDR and CDR2 SFDVKD. CDR3 size: 13 residues. V was pared by 3 bases and J by 11 bases, with 15 bases between. The CDR3 region has the DNA TGTGCCACCAGTGATCCCTATGGACAGACTTACACCTTC. This codes for CATSDPYGQTYTF.

A few counts support this clonotype. The chain links TRBV6-5 to TRBJ1-5; 7 bases align to TRBD1. After removal of 2 bases from V and 7 bases from J, the junction contained 5 bases not matched to a gene. The length of the CDR3 is 14 residues. The germline CDR1 and CDR2 sequences are MNHEY and SVGAGI. The CDR3 is CASSYGAGGQPQHF. The CDR3 nucleotides read TGTGCCAGCAGTTACGGAGCAGGGGGGCAGCCCCAGCATTTT.